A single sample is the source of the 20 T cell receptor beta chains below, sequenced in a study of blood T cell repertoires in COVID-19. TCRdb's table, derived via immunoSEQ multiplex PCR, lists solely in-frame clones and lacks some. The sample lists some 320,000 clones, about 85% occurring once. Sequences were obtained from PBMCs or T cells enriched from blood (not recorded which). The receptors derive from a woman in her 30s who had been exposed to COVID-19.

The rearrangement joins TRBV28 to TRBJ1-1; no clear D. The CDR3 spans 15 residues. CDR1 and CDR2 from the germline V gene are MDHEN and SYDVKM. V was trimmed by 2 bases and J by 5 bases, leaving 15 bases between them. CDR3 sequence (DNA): TGTGCCAGCAGTTTAATTGCGGCAGGAGGGACTGAAGCTTTCTTT. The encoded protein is CASSLIAAGGTEAFF.

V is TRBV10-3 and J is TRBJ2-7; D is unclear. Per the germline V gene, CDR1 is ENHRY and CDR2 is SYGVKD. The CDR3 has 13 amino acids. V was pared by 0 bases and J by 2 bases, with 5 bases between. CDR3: CAISESAPYEQYF. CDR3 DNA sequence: TGTGCCATCAGTGAGTCAGCTCCCTACGAGCAGTACTTC.

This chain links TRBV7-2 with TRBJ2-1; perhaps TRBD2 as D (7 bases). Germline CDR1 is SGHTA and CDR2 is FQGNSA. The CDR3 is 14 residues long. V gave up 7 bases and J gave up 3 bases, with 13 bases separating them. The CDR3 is CASTRGGGYNEQFF. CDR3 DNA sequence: TGTGCCAGCACCCGGGGAGGGGGCTACAATGAGCAGTTCTTC. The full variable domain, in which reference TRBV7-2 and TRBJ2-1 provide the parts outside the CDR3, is GAGVSQSPSNKVTEKGKDVELRCDPISGHTALYWYRQSLGQGLEFLIYFQGNSAPDKSGLPSDRFSAERTGGSVSTLTIQRTQQEDSAVYLCASTRGGGYNEQFFGPGTRLTVL.

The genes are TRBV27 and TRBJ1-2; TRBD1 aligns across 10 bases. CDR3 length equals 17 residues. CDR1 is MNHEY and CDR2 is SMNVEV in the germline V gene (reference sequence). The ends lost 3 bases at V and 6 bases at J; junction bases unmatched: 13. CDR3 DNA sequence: TGTGCCAGCAGTTTCTATGCCCGGGACAGGGGCACGCATGGCTACACCTTC. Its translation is CASSFYARDRGTHGYTF.

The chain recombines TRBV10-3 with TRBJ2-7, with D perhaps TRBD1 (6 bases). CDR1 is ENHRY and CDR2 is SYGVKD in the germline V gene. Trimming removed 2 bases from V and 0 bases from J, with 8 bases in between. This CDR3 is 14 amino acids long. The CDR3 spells CAISEKTGSYEQYF. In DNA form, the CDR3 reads TGTGCCATCAGTGAGAAGACAGGCTCCTACGAGCAGTACTTC.

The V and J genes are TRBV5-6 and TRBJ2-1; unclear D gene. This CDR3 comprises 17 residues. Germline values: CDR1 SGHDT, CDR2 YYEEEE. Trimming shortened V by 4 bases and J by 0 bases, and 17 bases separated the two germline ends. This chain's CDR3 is CASSISELLSSYNEQFF. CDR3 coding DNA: TGTGCCAGCAGCATCAGTGAACTACTAAGCTCCTACAATGAGCAGTTCTTC. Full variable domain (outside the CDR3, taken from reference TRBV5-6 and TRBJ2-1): DAGVTQSPTHLIKTRGQQVTLRCSPKSGHDTVSWYQQALGQGPQFIFQYYEEEERQRGNFPDRFSGHQFPNYSSELNVNALLLGDSALYLCASSISELLSSYNEQFFGPGTRLTVL.

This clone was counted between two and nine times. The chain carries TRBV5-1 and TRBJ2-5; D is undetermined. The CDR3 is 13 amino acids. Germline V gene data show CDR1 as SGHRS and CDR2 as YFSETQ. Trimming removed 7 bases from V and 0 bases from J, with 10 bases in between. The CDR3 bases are TGCGCCAGCCATGAGCCGAACCAAGAGACCCAGTACTTC. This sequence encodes CASHEPNQETQYF.

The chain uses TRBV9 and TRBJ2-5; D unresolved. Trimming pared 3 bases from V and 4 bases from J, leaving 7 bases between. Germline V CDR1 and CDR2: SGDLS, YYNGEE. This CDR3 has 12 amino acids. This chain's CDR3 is CASSEHGETQYF. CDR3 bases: TGTGCCAGCAGCGAACATGGAGAGACCCAGTACTTC.

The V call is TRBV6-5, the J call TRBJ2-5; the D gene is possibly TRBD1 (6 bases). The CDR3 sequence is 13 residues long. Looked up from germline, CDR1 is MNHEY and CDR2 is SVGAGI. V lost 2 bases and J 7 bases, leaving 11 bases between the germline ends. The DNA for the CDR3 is TGTGCCAGCAGTTACGAGAAAGGGGGGACCCAGTACTTC. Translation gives CASSYEKGGTQYF.

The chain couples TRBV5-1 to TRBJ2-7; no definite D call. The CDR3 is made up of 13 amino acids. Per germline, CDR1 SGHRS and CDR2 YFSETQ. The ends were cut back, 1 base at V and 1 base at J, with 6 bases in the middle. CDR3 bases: TGCGCCAGCAGCTTGCTAGAATCCTACGAGCAGTACTTC. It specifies CASSLLESYEQYF. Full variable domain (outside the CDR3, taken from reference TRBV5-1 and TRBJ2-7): KAGVTQTPRYLIKTRGQQVTLSCSPISGHRSVSWYQQTPGQGLQFLFEYFSETQRNKGNFPGRFSGRQFSNSRSEMNVSTLELGDSALYLCASSLLESYEQYFGPGTRLTVT.

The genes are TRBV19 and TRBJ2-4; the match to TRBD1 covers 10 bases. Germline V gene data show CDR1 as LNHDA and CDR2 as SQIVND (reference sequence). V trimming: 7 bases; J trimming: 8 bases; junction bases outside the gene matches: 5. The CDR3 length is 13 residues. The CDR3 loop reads CASTGQGRHIQYF. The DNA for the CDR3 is TGTGCCAGTACGGGACAGGGGAGGCACATTCAGTACTTC.

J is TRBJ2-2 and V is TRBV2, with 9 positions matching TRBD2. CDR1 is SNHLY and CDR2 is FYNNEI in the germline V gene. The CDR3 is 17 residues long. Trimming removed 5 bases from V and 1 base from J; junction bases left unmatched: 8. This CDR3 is CASSYYSGGVNTGELFF. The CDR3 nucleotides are TGTGCCAGCAGTTATTATAGCGGGGGAGTGAACACCGGGGAGCTGTTTTTT.

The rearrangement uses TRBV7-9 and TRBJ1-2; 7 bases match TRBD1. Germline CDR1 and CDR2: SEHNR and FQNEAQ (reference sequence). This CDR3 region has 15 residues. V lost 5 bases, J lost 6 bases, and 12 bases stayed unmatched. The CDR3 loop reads CASSPRLQGFDGYTF. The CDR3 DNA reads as TGTGCCAGCAGCCCCCGTTTACAGGGGTTTGATGGCTACACCTTC.

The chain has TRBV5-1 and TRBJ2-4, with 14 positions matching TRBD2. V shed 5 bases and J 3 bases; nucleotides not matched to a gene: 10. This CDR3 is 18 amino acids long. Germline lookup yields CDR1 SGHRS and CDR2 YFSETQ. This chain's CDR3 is CASRFGTSGGSGKNIQYF. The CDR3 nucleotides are TGCGCCAGCAGATTCGGGACTAGCGGGGGAAGTGGCAAAAACATTCAGTACTTC.

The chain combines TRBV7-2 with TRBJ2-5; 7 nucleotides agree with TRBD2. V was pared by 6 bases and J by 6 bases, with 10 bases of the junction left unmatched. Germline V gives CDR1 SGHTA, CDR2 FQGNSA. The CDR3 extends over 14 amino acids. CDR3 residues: CASRISGEGQTQYF. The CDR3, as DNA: TGTGCCAGCAGGATCTCCGGGGAGGGGCAGACCCAGTACTTC.

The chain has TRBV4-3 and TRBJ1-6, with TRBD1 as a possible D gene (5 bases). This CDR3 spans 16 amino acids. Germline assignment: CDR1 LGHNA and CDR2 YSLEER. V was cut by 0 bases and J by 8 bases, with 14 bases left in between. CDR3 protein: CASSQELRQGDSPLHF. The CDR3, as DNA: TGCGCCAGCAGCCAAGAATTGCGGCAGGGCGATTCACCCCTCCACTTT.

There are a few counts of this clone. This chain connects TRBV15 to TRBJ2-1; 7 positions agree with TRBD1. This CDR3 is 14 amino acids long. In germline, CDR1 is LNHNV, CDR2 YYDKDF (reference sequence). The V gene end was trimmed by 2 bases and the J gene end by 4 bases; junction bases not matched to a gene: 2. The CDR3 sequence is CATSRLDRYNEQFF. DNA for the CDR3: TGTGCCACCAGCAGACTGGACAGGTACAATGAGCAGTTCTTC.

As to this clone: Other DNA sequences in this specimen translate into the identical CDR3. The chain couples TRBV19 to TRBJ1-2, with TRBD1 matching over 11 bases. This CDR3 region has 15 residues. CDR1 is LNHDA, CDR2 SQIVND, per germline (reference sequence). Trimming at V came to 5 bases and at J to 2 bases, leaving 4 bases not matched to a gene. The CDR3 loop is CASSPRTGGNYGYTF. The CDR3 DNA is TGTGCCAGTAGTCCTCGGACAGGGGGCAACTATGGCTACACCTTC.

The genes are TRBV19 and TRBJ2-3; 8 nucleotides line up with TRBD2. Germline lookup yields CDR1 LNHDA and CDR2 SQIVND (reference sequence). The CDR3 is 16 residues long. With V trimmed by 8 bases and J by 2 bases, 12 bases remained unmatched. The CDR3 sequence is CASWSGLASNTDTQYF. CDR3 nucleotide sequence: TGTGCCAGTTGGAGCGGACTAGCCTCTAACACAGATACGCAGTATTTT.

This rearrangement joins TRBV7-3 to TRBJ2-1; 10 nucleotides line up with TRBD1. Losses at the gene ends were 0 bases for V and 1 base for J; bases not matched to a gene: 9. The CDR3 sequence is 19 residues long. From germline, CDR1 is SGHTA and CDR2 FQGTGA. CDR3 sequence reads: CASSLTSWDRGGSYNEQFF. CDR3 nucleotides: TGTGCCAGCAGCTTAACGTCATGGGACAGGGGTGGGTCCTACAATGAGCAGTTCTTC.